The 3 T cell receptor beta chains below were found in one sample sequenced in a study of blood T cell repertoires in COVID-19. The data were produced by immunoSEQ multiplex PCR, yet TCRdb's version contains in-frame clones alone and is incomplete. This table has about 220,000 clones, approximately 89% appearing once. The sample taken for sequencing was PBMCs or T cells enriched from blood (not recorded which). The source is a woman between 40 and 50 years old with acute COVID-19.

This clone was observed a single time. The chain couples TRBV3-1 (or the pseudogene TRBV3-2) to TRBJ1-6; D gene uncertain. Germline-derived CDR1 and CDR2 are LGHDT and YNNKEL (reference sequence). CDR3 length: 13 amino acids. V was shortened by 0 bases and J by 7 bases, with 4 bases between the two germline ends. In DNA form, the CDR3 reads TGTGCCAGCAGCCAAGATGGCAATTCACCCCTCCACTTT. It yields the protein CASSQDGNSPLHF.

This clone was seen just once. The junction differs from germline at one of its ends, possibly a read error. The chain joins TRBV10-3 to TRBJ2-1; 10 nucleotides agree with TRBD2. The CDR3 sequence is 12 residues long. Germline CDR1 and CDR2: ENHRY and SYGVKD. The CDR3 region has the DNA TGCTCTCAGAGGGCTAGCGGGGGTGAGCAGTTCTTC. This codes for CSQRASGGEQFF.

The chain links TRBV9 to TRBJ1-5; 8 nucleotides line up with TRBD1. This CDR3 has 15 amino acids. The V gene's germline CDR1 is SGDLS and CDR2 YYNGEE. V was clipped by 0 bases and J by 6 bases; unmatched bases: 5. CDR3 sequence reads: CASSVGGQGGQPQHF. In nucleotides, the CDR3 is TGTGCCAGCAGCGTAGGAGGACAGGGTGGTCAGCCCCAGCATTTT.